Given below is one T cell receptor (beta chain) in context. This record comes from a study of shared clonotypes between healthy human individuals. TCRdb's table, derived via immunoSEQ multiplex PCR, lists solely in-frame clones and lacks some. Counted here are about 1 million clones, 65% to 80% occurring once; the ten biggest clones make up around 1.5%. The CDR3 loop spans 14 amino acids. From germline, CDR1 is MNHNS and CDR2 SASEGT. V was shortened by 3 bases and J by 0 bases, with 6 bases between the two germline ends. This clonotype was sampled from a man aged 18-30 years in good health. Sequencing input: memory CD4+ T cells sorted from blood. The subset denotes: CD45RA-negative fraction. The chain is built from TRBV6-1 and TRBJ2-4; D is undetermined. CDR3 nucleotides: TGTGCCAGCAGTGACCACGGAGCCAAAAACATTCAGTACTTC. It specifies CASSDHGAKNIQYF.